Reported below is one TCR beta chain. The antigen remains undetermined. Generated by immunoSEQ multiplex PCR, the TCRdb table keeps only in-frame clones and is missing some. The data show about 55,000 clones, about 88% seen once. This specimen belongs to a study of OX40 agonist ivuxolimab in advanced cancers. Whole-study results and caveats: CD8+ T cells (on average) carried more expanded clones than CD4+ T cells.

The material was CD4+ or CD8+ T cells sorted from blood, obtained in a trial of the OX40 agonist ivuxolimab. This receptor was identified in an adult with an advanced solid tumor such as melanoma, head and neck, liver or kidney cancer.

The CDR3 sequence is CASSPHLLANEQYF. Here the CDR3 DNA reads TGTGCCAGCAGCCCCCACCTTCTAGCCAACGAGCAGTACTTC. The chain employs TRBV11-2 and TRBJ2-7; weak D call: TRBD2 (5 bases). Germline V gene lookup returns CDR1 SGHAT and CDR2 FQNNGV. CDR3 length: 14 amino acids. V was trimmed by 5 bases and J by 5 bases, leaving 16 bases between them.